This T cell receptor (beta chain) was sequenced in a study of CD8+ T cells in alopecia areata. Germline V lookup: CDR1 MDHEN, CDR2 SYDVKM. The CDR3 contains 14 residues. J lost 9 bases, V lost 3 bases, and 2 bases had no gene match. Treatment: oral pan-JAK inhibitor, 5-10 mg twice daily. Collection of lesional scalp punch biopsies and peripheral blood was performed in alopecia areata patients. CD4+ and CD8+ T cells were sorted from PBMCs. With respect to this clone: Its antigen is currently unknown.

Study-wide points: Throughout tofacitinib, many expanded lesional clones continued to persist in scalp and blood. More clonal than normal scalp was lesional scalp, particularly alopecia totalis/universalis.

cDNA reverse transcribed from extracted RNA served as the sequencing template. Sequenced by immunoSEQ multiplex PCR; TCRdb stores in-frame clones only, minus some. This sample has some 150,000 clones, with about 85% found just once. The TCR originated in a human donor with alopecia areata. The starting material was CD8+ T cells sorted from blood, obtained at week 4, from a patient treated with tofacitinib. The chain couples TRBV28 to TRBJ2-1, with 13 bases fitting TRBD2. Written as DNA, the CDR3 is TGTGCCAGCAGTTTCGGGACTAGCGGGACTGAGCAGTTCTTC. As protein: CASSFGTSGTEQFF.